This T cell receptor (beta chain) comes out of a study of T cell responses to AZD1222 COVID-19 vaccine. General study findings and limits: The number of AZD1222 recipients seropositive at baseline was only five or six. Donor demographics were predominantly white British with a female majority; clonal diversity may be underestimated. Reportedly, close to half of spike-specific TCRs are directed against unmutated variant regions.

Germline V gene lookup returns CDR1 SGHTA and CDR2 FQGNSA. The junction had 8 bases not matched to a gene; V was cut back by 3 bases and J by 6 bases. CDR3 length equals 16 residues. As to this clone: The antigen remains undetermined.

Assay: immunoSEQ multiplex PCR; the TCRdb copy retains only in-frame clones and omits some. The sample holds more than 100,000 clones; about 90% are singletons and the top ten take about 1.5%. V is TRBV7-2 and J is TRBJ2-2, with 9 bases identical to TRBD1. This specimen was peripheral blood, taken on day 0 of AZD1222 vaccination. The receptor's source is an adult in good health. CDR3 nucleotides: TGTGCCAGCAGCTTTCCGGGACAGGGACAACCCGGGGAGCTGTTTTTT. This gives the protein CASSFPGQGQPGELFF.